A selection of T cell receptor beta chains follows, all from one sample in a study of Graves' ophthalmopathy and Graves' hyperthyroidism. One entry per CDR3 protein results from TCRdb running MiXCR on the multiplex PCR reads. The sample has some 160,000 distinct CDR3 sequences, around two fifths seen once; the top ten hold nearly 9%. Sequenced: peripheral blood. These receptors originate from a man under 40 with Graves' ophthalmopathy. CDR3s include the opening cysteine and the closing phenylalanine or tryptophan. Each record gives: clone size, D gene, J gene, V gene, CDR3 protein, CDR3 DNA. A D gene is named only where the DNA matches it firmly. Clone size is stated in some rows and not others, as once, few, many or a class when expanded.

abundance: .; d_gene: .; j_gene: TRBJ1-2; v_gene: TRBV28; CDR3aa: CASSVGTNDGTF; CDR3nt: TGTGCCAGCAGTGTGGGGACGAATGATGGCACCTTC
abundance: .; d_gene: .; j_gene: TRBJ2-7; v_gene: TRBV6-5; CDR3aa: CASSYQWQGYEQYF; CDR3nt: TGTGCCAGCAGTTACCAGTGGCAGGGATACGAGCAGTACTTC
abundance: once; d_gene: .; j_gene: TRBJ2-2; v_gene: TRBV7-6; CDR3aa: CASSFGTTGELFF; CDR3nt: TGTGCCAGCAGCTTTGGGACTACCGGGGAGCTGTTTTTT
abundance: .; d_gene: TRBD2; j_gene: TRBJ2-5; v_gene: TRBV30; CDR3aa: CAWSVLGTSQETQYF; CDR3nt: TGTGCCTGGAGTGTACTAGGGACTAGCCAAGAGACCCAGTACTTC
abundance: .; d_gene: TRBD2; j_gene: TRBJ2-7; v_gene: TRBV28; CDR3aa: CASSSISAGAYEQYF; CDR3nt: TGTGCCAGCAGCTCAATTAGTGCGGGAGCCTACGAGCAGTACTTC
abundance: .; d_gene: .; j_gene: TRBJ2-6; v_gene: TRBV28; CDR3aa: CASTETGANVLTF; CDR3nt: TGTGCCAGCACTGAAACTGGGGCCAACGTCCTGACTTTC
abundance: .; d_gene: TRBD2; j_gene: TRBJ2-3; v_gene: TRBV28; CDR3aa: CASSQAAGVVDTDTQYF; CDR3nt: TGTGCCAGCAGCCAAGCAGCGGGAGTCGTTGACACAGATACGCAGTATTTT
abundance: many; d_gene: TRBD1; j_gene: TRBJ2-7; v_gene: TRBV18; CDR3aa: CASSEYTGTAVNEQYF; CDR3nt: TGTGCCAGCTCAGAGTATACCGGGACAGCCGTCAACGAGCAGTACTTC
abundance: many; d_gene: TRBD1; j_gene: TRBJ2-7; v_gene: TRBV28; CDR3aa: CASTHDRGLYEQYF; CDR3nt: TGTGCCAGCACTCATGACAGGGGGTTATACGAGCAGTACTTC
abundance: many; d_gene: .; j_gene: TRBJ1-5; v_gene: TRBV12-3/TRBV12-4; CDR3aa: CASSLGRGLGQPQHF; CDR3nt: TGTGCCAGCAGTTTAGGGCGGGGGCTAGGGCAGCCCCAGCATTTT
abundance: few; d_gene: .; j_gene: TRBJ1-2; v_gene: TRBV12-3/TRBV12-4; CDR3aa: CASSLVVGNGYTF; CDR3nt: TGTGCCAGCAGTTTAGTAGTGGGGAATGGCTACACCTTC
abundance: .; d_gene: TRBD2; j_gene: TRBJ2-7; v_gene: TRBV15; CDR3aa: CATSRDREDSYEQYF; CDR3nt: TGTGCCACCAGCAGAGACCGGGAGGACTCCTACGAGCAGTACTTC
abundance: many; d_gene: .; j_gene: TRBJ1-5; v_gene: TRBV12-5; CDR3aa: CASGLGRGQPQHF; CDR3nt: TGTGCTAGTGGTCTGGGGAGGGGTCAGCCCCAGCATTTT
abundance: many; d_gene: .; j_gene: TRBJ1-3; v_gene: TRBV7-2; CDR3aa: CASSPASQGNTIYF; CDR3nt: TGTGCCAGCAGCCCGGCCTCCCAGGGAAACACCATATATTTT
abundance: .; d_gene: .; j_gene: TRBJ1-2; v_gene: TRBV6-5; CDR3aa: CASSYSGGGDGYTF; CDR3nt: TGTGCCAGCAGTTACTCGGGGGGGGGTGATGGCTACACCTTC
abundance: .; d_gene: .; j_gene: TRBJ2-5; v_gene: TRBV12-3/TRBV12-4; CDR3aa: CASSGGHETQYF; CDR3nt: TGTGCCAGCAGTGGGGGGCACGAGACCCAGTACTTC
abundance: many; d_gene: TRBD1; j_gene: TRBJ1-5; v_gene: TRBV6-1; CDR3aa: CASRDRSNQPQHF; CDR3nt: TGTGCCAGCAGGGACAGGAGCAATCAGCCCCAGCATTTT
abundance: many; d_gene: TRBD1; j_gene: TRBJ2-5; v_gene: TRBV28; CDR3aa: CASSPDRGHETQYF; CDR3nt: TGTGCCAGCAGCCCTGACAGGGGACACGAGACCCAGTACTTC
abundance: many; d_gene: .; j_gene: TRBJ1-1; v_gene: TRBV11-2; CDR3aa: CASSLYPKGDFAVNTEAFF; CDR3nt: TGTGCCAGCAGCTTATATCCAAAGGGGGATTTCGCGGTAAACACTGAAGCTTTCTTT
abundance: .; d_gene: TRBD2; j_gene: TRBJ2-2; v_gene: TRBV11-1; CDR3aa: CASSLNPSGRPGELFF; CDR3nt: TGTGCCAGCAGCTTAAACCCTAGCGGGAGGCCCGGGGAGCTGTTTTTT
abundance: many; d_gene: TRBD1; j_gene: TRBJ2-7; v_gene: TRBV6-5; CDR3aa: CASSSRDRGSSYASYEQYF; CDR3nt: TGTGCCAGCAGTTCCCGGGACAGGGGGTCGTCGTATGCCTCCTACGAGCAGTACTTC
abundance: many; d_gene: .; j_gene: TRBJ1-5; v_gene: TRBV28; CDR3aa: CASIGGASQPQHF; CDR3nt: TGTGCCAGCATTGGAGGTGCTTCACAGCCCCAGCATTTT
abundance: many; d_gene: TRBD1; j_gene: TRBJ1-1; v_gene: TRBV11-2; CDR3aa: CASSLVGVTGLGTEAFF; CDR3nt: TGTGCCAGCAGCTTAGTAGGTGTGACAGGGCTGGGCACTGAAGCTTTCTTT
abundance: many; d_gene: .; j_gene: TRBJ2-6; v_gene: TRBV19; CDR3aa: CASSAGANVLTF; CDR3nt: TGTGCCAGTAGCGCTGGGGCCAACGTCCTGACTTTC
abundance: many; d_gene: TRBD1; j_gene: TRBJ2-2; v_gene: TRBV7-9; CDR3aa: CASTSTGPGELFF; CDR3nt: TGTGCCAGCACATCGACAGGGCCCGGGGAGCTGTTTTTT
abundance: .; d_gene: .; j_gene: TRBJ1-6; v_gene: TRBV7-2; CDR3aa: CASSVREDSPLHF; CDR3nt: TGTGCCAGCAGCGTCAGAGAAGATTCACCCCTCCACTTT
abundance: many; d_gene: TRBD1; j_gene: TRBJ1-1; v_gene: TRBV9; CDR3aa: CASSVGTGSTEAFF; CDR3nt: TGTGCCAGCAGCGTGGGGACAGGGAGCACTGAAGCTTTCTTT
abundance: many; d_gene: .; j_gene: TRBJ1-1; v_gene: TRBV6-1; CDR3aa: CASSGDNHPTEAFF; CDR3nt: TGTGCCAGCAGTGGAGACAACCACCCAACTGAAGCTTTCTTT
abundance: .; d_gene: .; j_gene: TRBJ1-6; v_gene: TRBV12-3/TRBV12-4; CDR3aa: CASSPPGSNSPLHF; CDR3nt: TGTGCCAGCAGCCCACCGGGCAGCAATTCACCCCTCCACTTT
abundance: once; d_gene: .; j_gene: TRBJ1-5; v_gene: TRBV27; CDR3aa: CASSFTGNKQPQHF; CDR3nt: TGTGCCAGCAGTTTTACCGGGAATAAGCAGCCCCAGCATTTT
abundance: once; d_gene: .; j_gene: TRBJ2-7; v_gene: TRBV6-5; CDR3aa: CASVRRTPYEQYF; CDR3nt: TGTGCCAGCGTTCGGCGTACGCCCTACGAGCAGTACTTC
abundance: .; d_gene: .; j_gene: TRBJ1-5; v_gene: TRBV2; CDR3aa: CASSDPGVDQPQHF; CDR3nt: TGTGCCAGCAGTGATCCAGGGGTTGATCAGCCCCAGCATTTT
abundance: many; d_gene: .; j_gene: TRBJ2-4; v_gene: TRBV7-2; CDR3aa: CASSPRLGNIQYF; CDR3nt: TGTGCCAGCAGCCCTCGGCTGGGGAACATTCAGTACTTC
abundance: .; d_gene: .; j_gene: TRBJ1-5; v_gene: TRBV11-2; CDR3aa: CASSLGREWGNQPQHF; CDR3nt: TGTGCCAGCAGCTTAGGCAGGGAGTGGGGCAATCAGCCCCAGCATTTT
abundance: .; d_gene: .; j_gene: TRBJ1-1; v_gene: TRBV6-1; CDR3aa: CASTNRRGKGNTEAFF; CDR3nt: TGTGCCAGCACCAACCGAAGGGGGAAAGGGAACACTGAAGCTTTCTTT
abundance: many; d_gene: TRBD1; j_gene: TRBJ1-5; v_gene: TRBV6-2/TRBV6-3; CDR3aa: CASSYEPGQGWNQPQHF; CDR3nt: TGTGCCAGCAGTTACGAACCGGGACAGGGTTGGAATCAGCCCCAGCATTTT
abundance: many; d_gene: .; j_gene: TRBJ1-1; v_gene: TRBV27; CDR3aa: CASNRGRAAFF; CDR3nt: TGTGCCAGCAACCGCGGCAGGGCTGCTTTCTTT
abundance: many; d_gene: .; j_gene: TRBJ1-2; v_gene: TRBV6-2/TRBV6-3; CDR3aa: CASSYHGLVMLVGYGYTF; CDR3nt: TGTGCCAGCAGTTACCATGGTTTGGTTATGCTGGTCGGCTATGGCTACACCTTC
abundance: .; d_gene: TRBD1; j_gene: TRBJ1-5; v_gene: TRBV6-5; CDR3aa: CASSYSFRGLQPQHF; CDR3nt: TGTGCCAGCAGTTACTCGTTCAGGGGGCTTCAGCCCCAGCATTTT
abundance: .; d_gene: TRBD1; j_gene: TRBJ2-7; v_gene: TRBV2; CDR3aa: CASSEGSDRENEQYF; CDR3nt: TGTGCCAGCAGTGAAGGTAGCGACAGGGAGAACGAGCAGTACTTC